This TCR beta chain appears in the sequencing data of a study of cytomegalovirus exposure and HLA in healthy donors. Clones were read by immunoSEQ multiplex PCR, and TCRdb kept only the in-frame ones, dropping some. The table lists about 150,000 clones, just over 85% of them singletons, with around 2.1% in the top ten. Germline V CDR1 and CDR2: SGDLS, YYNGEE. This CDR3 comprises 14 residues. V dropped 5 bases and J dropped 4 bases, with 13 bases sitting between them. The receptor was derived from a human donor in good health. The chain couples TRBV9 to TRBJ2-1; TRBD2 might be the D (6 bases). The source material was PBMCs. The CDR3 DNA follows: TGTGCCAGCAGTCCCGGGGGTGCTTACAATGAGCAGTTCTTC. It encodes CASSPGGAYNEQFF.